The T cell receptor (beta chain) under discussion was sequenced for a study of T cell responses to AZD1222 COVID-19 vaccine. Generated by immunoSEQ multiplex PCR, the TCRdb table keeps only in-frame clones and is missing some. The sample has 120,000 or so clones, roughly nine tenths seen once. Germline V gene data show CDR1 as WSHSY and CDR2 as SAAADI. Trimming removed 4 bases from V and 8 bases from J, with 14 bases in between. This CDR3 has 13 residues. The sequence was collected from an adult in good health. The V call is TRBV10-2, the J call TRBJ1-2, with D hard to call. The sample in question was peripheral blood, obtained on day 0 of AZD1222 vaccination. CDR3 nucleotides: TGCGCCAGCAGTGTTCTGGGATTGGGCGGCTACACCTTC. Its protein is CASSVLGLGGYTF.